The clone carrying this TCR beta chain showed up just a few times. Antigen unknown. This specimen belongs to a study of beta chain features in type 1 diabetes. At the level of the study: There was similarity between patients and healthy donors in age, gender and cell yields. The study, taken as a whole, reports: For patients, the naive, central memory and Treg TCRB repertoires appeared more alike than for healthy donors. Type 1 diabetes patients showed fewer insertions and more deletions at VDJ junctions.

All of the isolated RNA was reverse transcribed, so expressed TCRB transcripts were sequenced. Sequencing was performed with immunoSEQ multiplex PCR; in TCRdb, only in-frame clones are kept and a portion is missing. Of 900,000 or so clones listed, roughly 17% were seen once; the top ten hold 0.023%. The sample consisted of naive CD4+ T cells from blood. This sequence originates from a woman in her late teens or twenties in good health.

DNA of the CDR3: TGTGCCACCTTACAGGGGAACCATGGCTACACCTTC. Its translation is CATLQGNHGYTF. The chain uses TRBV6-5 and TRBJ1-2, with TRBD1 matching 7 bases. From germline, CDR1 is MNHEY and CDR2 SVGAGI. The J segment lost 6 bases and the V segment lost 10 bases, leaving 8 bases of the junction unmatched. The CDR3 contains 12 residues.